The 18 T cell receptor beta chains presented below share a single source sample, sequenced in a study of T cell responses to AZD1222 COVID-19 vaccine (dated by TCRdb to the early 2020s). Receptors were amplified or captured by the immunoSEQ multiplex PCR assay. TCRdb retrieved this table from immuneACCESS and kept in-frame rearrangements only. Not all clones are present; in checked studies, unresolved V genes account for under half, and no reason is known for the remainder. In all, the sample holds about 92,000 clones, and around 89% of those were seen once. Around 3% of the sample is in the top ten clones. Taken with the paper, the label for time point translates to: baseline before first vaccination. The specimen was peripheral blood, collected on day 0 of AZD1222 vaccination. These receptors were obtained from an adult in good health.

The CDR3: CASIEGGNQPQHF. The CDR3 DNA reads as TGTGCCAGCATCGAGGGGGGCAATCAGCCCCAGCATTTT. The chain couples TRBV6-5 to TRBJ1-5, with D possibly TRBD1 on 6 matching bases. Germline V lookup: CDR1 MNHEY, CDR2 SVGAGI. V was clipped by 7 bases and J by 2 bases, with 9 bases between them. The CDR3 is 13 amino acids.

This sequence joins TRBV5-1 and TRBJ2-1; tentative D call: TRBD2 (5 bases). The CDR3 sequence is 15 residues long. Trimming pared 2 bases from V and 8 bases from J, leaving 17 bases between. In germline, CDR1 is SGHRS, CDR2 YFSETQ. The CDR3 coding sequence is TGCGCCAGCAGCTTACGCTCTAGCCGCTTAGATGAGCAGTTCTTC. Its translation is CASSLRSSRLDEQFF.

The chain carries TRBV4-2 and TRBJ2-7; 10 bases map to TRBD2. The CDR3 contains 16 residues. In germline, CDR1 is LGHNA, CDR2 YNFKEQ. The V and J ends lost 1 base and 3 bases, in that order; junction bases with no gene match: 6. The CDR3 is CASSQGVSGGNYEQYF. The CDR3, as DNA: TGTGCCAGCAGCCAAGGGGTTAGCGGGGGGAACTACGAGCAGTACTTC.

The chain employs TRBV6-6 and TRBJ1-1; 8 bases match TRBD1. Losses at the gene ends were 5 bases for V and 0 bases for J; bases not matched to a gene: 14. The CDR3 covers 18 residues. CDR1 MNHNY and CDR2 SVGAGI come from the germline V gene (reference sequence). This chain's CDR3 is CASSPPGQGHFMNTEAFF. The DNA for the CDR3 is TGTGCCAGCAGTCCCCCCGGACAGGGCCACTTCATGAACACTGAAGCTTTCTTT.

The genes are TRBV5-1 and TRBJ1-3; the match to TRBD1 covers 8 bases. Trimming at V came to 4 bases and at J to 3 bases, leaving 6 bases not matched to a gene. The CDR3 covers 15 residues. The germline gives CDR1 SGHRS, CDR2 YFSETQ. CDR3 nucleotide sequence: TGCGCCAGCAGCAACGGACAGGGAAGTGGAAACACCATATATTTT. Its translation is CASSNGQGSGNTIYF.

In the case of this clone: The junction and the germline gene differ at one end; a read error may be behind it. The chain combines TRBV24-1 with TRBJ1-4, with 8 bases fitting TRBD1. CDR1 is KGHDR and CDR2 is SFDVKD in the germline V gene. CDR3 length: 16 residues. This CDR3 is CATSDSEGQEGEKLFF. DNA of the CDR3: TGTGCCACCAGCGATTCTGAGGGACAGGAGGGTGAAAAACTGTTTTTT.

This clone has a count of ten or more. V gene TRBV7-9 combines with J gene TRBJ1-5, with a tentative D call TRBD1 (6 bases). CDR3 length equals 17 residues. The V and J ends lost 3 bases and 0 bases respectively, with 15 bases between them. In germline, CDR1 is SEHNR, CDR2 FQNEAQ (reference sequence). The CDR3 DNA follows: TGTGCCAGCAGCTTTTATCGGGGGGGCTATAGCAATCAGCCCCAGCATTTT. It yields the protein CASSFYRGGYSNQPQHF.

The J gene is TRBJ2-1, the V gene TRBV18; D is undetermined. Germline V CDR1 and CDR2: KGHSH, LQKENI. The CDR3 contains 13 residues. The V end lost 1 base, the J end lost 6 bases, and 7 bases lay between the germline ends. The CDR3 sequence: CASSPLGPNEQFF. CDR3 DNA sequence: TGTGCCAGCTCACCACTGGGCCCCAATGAGCAGTTCTTC.

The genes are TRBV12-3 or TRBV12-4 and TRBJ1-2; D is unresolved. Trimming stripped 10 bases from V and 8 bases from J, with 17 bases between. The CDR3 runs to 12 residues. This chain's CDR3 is CAIKGFSDGYTF. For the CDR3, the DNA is TGTGCCATTAAGGGATTCTCTGACGGCTACACCTTC.

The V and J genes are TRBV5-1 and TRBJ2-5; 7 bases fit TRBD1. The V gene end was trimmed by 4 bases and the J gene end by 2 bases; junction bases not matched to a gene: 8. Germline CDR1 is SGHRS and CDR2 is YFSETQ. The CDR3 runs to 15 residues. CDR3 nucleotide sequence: TGCGCCAGCAGCCCGACAGGGATGTCGCAAGAGACCCAGTACTTC. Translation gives CASSPTGMSQETQYF.

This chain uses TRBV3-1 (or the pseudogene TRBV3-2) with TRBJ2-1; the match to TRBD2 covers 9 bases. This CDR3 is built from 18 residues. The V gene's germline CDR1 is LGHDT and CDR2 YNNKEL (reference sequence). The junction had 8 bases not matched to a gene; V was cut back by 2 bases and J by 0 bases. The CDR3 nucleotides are TGTGCCAGCAGCCAAAAAACTAGCGGGCTTCGCTCCTACAATGAGCAGTTCTTC. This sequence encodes CASSQKTSGLRSYNEQFF.

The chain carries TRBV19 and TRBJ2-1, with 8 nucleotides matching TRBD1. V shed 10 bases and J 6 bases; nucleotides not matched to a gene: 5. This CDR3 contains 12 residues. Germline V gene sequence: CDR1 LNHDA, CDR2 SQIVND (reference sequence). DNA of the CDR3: TGTGCCACCCAGACAGGGGTCAATGAGCAGTTCTTC. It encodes CATQTGVNEQFF.

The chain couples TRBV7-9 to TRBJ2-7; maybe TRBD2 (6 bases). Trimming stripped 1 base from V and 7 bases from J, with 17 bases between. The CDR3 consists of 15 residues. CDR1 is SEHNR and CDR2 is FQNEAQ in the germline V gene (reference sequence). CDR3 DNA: TGTGCCAGCAGCTTAGTTGGGACTTCGTTTGGAGAGCAGTACTTC. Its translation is CASSLVGTSFGEQYF.

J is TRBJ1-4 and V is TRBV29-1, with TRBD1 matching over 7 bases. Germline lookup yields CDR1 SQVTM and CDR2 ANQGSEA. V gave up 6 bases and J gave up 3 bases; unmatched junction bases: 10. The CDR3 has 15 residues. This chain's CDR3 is CSVQNRGLANEKLFF. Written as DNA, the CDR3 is TGCAGCGTCCAAAACAGGGGTCTGGCTAATGAAAAACTGTTTTTT.

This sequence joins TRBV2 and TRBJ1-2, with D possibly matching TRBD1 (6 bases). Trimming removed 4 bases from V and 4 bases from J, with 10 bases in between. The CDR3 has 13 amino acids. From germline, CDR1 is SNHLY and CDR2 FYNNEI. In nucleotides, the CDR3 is TGTGCCAGCAGTGTAGAGACAGGCTATGGCTACACCTTC. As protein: CASSVETGYGYTF.

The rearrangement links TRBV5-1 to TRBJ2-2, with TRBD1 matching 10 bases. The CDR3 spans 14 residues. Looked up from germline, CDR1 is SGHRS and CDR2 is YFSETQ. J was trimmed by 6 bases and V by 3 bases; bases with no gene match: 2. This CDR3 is CASSSGQGSGELFF. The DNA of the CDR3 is TGCGCCAGCAGCTCGGGACAGGGGTCCGGGGAGCTGTTTTTT.

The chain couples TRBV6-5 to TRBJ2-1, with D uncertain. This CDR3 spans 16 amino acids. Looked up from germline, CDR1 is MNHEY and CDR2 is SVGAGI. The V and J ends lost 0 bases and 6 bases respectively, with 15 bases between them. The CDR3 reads CASSYSATTTANEQFF. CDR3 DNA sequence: TGTGCCAGCAGTTACTCGGCGACGACGACGGCCAATGAGCAGTTCTTC.

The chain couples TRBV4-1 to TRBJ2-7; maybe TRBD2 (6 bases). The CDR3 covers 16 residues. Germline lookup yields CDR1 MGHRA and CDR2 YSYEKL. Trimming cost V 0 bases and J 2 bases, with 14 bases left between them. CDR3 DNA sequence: TGCGCCAGCAGCCAAGAGGAGACTAGGGGCGCCTACGAGCAGTACTTC. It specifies CASSQEETRGAYEQYF.